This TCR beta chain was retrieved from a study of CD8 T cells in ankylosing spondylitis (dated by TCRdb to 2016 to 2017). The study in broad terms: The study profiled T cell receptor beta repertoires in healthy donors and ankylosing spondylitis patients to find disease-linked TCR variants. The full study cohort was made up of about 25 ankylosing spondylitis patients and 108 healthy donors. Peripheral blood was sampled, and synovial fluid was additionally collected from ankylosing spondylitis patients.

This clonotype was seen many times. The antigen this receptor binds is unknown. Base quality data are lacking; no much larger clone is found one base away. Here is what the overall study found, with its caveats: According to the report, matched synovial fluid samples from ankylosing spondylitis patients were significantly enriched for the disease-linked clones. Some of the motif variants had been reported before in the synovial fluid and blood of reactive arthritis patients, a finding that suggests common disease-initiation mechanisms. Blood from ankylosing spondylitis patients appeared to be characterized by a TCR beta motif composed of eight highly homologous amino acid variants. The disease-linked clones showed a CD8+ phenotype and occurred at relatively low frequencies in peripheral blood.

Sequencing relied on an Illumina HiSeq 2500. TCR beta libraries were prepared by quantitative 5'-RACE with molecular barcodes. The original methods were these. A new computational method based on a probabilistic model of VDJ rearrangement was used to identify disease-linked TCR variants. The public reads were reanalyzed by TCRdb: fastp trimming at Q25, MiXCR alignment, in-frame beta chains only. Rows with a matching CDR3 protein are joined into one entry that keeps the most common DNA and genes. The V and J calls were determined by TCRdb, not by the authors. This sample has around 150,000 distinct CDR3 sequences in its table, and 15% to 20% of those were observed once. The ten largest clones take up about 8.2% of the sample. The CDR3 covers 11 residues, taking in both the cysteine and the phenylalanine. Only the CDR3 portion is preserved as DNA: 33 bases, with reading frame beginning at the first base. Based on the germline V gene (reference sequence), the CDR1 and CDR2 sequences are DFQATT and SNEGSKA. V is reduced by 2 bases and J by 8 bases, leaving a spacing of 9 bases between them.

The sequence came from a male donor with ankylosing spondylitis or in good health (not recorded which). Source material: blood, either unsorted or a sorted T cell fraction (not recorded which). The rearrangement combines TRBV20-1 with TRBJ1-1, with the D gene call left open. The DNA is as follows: TGCAGTGCTAGACCAACGACAGAAGCTTTCTTT. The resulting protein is CSARPTTEAFF.